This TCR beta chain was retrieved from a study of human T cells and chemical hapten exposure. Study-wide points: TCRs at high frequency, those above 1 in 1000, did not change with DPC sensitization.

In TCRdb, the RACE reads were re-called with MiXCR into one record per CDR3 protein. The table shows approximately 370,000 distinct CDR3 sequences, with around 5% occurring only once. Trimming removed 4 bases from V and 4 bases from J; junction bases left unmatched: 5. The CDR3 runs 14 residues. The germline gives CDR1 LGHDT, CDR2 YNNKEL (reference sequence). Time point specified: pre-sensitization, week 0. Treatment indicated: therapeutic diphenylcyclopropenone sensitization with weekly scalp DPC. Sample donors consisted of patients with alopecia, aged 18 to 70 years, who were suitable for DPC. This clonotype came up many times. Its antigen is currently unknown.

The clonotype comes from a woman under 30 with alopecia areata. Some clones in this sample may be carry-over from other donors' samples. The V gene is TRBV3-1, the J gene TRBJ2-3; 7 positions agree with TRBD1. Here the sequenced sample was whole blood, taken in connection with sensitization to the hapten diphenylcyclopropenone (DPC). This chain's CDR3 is CASSLRGGPDTQYF. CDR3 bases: TGTGCCAGCAGCCTCCGAGGGGGCCCAGATACGCAGTATTTT.